The text below deals with one T cell receptor (beta chain). The antigen is not known. Deep level was the assay's run setting. This table comes from immunoSEQ multiplex PCR, and its TCRdb copy is limited to in-frame clones, with some not included. This sample has hundreds of thousands of clones, with roughly 92% found just once. The entry originates in a study of shared clonotypes between healthy human individuals. In the study overall: Per-donor plates numbered three CD4 naive, three CD4 memory, two CD8 naive and one CD8 memory.

Study outcomes and limitations: When compared with the clonotypes that were shared by all four sorted-subset donors, the non-shared clonotypes turned out to have lower generation probabilities.

CD45RO-negative cells were positively selected for CCR7, leaving out terminally differentiated effector memory CD45RA+ cells. Caucasian adults residing in Nashville, Tennessee made up all the donors. V gave up 3 bases and J gave up 3 bases, with 16 bases separating them. From germline, CDR1 is SGHRS and CDR2 YFSETQ. CDR3 length: 15 residues. The V gene is TRBV5-1, the J gene TRBJ2-7, with D tentatively TRBD2 (6 bases). Material for sequencing was naive CD8+ T cells sorted from blood. This receptor was taken from a man younger than 40 in good health. CDR3 sequence: CASSSDLGSSYEQYF. As DNA, the CDR3 is TGCGCCAGCAGCTCCGACCTCGGGAGCAGCTACGAGCAGTACTTC. Based on the CDR3 plus reference TRBV5-1 and TRBJ2-7, the full variable domain is KAGVTQTPRYLIKTRGQQVTLSCSPISGHRSVSWYQQTPGQGLQFLFEYFSETQRNKGNFPGRFSGRQFSNSRSEMNVSTLELGDSALYLCASSSDLGSSYEQYFGPGTRLTVT.